One T cell receptor beta chain is described in this entry. The data were taken from a study of glioma-infiltrating T cells after dendritic cell vaccination. Trimming shortened V by 1 base and J by 7 bases, and 14 bases separated the two germline ends. CDR1 is MNHNS, CDR2 SASEGT, per germline. This CDR3 comprises 15 residues. Some clones are missing from TCRdb's copy, which holds only in-frame ones; the method was immunoSEQ multiplex PCR. The sample shows tens of thousands of clones, 82% of them seen only once. The starting material was blood, obtained before dendritic cell vaccination. The sequence was collected from a human donor with glioblastoma. The chain recombines TRBV6-1 with TRBJ1-5; TRBD1 might be the D (5 bases). The DNA for the CDR3 is TGTGCCAGCAGTGAAGTCGGTGGGGCGAGGCAGCCCCAGCATTTT. Encoded protein: CASSEVGGARQPQHF.